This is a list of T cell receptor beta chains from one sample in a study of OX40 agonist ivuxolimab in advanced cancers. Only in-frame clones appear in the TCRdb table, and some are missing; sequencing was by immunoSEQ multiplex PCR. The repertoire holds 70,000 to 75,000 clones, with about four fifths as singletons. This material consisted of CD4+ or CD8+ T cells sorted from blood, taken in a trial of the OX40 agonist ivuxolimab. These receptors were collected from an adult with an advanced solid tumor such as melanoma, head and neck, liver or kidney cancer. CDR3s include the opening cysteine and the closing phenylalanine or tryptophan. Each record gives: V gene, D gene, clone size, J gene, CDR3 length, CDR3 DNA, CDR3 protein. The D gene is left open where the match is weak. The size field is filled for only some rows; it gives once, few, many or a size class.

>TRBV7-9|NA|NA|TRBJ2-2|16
TGTGCCAGCAGCTGGGGGACCGGGGCGAACACCGGGGAGCTGTTTTTT
CASSWGTGANTGELFF
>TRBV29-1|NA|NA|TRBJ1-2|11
TGCAGCGTCGGACAGAACTATGGCTACACCTTC
CSVGQNYGYTF
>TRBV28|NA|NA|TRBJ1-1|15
TGTGCCAGCAGTCCCCCGCTGGGGGCTGGGACTGAAGCTTTCTTT
CASSPPLGAGTEAFF
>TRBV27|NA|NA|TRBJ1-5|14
TGTGCCAGCAGTTTACGGGATAGCAATCAGCCCCAGCATTTT
CASSLRDSNQPQHF
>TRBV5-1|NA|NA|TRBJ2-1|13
TGCGCCAGCAGCTTTGACAGTTACAATGAGCAGTTCTTC
CASSFDSYNEQFF
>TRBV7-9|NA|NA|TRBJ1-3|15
TGTGCCAGCAGCTTAGTCTCATCCTCTGGAAACACCATATATTTT
CASSLVSSSGNTIYF
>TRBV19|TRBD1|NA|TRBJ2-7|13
TGTGCCAGTAGTATTTCTGGACAGGACGAGCAGTACTTC
CASSISGQDEQYF
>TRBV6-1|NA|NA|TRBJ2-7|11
TGTGCCAGCAGTGAAGGGTACGAGCAGTACTTC
CASSEGYEQYF
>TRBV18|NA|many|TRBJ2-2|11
TGTGCCAGCCAAAACACCGGGGAGCTGTTTTTT
CASQNTGELFF
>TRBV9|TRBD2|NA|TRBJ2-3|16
TGTGCCAGCAGCGGGGCTAGCGGGAGGGCCGGAGATACGCAGTATTTT
CASSGASGRAGDTQYF
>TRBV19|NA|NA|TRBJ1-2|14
TGTGCCAGTAGTATGTCCCCAGGTCACCGGGGCTACACCTTC
CASSMSPGHRGYTF
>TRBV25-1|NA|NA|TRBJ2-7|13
TGTGCCAGCAGATTAGGGGGGGGTGACGAGCAGTACTTC
CASRLGGGDEQYF
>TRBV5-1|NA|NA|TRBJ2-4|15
TGCGCCAGCAGCAACGGGGACCCCTCCAAAAACATTCAGTACTTC
CASSNGDPSKNIQYF
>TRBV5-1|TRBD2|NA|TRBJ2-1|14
TGCGCCAGCAGCTTGGGACTAGCGGGCAATGAGCAGTTCTTC
CASSLGLAGNEQFF
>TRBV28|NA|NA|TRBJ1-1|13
TGTGCCAGCAGTTTATATGTAGAAGGGGGAGCTTTCTTT
CASSLYVEGGAFF
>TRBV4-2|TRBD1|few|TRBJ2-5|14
TGTGCCAGCAGCACAGGGGGCGGTGGAGAGACCCAGTACTTC
CASSTGGGGETQYF
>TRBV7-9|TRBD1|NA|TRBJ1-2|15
TGTGCCAGCAGCCAACAGGGGATGGGGAACTATGGCTACACCTTC
CASSQQGMGNYGYTF